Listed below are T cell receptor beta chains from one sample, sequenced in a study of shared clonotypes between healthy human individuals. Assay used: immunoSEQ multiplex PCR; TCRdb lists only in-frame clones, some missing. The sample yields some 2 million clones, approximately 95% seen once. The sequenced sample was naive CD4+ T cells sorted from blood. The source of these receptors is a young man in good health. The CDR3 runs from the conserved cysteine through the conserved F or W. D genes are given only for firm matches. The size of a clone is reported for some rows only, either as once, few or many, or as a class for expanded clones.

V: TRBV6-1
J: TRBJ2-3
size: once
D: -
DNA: TGTGCCAGCAGTGAGTATAGCGGTTACACAGATACGCAGTATTTT
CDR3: CASSEYSGYTDTQYF

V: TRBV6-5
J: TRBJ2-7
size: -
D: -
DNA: TGTGCCAGCAGTCCCCCGGACTTCGGTCGACAGTACTTC
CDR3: CASSPPDFGRQYF

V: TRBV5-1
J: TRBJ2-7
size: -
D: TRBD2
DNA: TGCGCCAGCAGCTTGTACCTCGGAGCGGGGGGTAACTACGAGCAGTACTTC
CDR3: CASSLYLGAGGNYEQYF

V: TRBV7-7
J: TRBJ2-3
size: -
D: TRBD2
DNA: TGTGCTAGCAGCCTTAGCGGGAGGGCAGATACGCAGTATTTT
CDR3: CASSLSGRADTQYF

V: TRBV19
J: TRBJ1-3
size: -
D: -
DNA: TGTGCCTCCACGGCCTCTGGAAACACCATATATTTT
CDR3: CASTASGNTIYF

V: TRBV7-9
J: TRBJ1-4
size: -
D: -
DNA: TGTGCCAGCAGCTTCGATCTCTCGGGGAATGAAAAACTGTTTTTT
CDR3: CASSFDLSGNEKLFF

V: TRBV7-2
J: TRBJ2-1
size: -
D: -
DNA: TGTGCCAGCAGCCATGGGCAACGGGCTGAGCAGTTCTTC
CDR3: CASSHGQRAEQFF

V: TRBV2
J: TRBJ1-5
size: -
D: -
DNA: TGTGCCAGCAGTGAAGAGGCAGGGGGCAATCAGCCCCAGCATTTT
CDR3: CASSEEAGGNQPQHF

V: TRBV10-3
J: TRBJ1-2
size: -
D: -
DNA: TGTGCCATCAGTGAGACACCAATTAACTATGGCTACACCTTC
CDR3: CAISETPINYGYTF

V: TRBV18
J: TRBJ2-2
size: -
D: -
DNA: TGTGCCAGCTCACCACCATTTTCCGGTCAGGCCGGGGAGCTGTTTTTT
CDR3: CASSPPFSGQAGELFF

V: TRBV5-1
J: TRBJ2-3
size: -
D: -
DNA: TGCGCCAGCAGCTCGGCTACCGGAGGCTTATATACGCAGTATTTT
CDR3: CASSSATGGLYTQYF

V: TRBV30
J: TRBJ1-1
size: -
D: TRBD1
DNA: TGTGCCTGGAGTAGACAGGGGGCCAACACTGAAGCTTTCTTT
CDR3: CAWSRQGANTEAFF

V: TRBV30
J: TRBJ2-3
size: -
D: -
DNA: TGTGCCTGGAGTGTACTGGGCGTCACAGATACGCAGTATTTT
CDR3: CAWSVLGVTDTQYF

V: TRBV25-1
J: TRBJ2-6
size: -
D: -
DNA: TGTGCCAGCAGTGGATCTCTGGGCGCCAACGTCCTGACTTTC
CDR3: CASSGSLGANVLTF

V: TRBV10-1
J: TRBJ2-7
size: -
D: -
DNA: TGCGCCAGCAGTGGAAGTGCGGAGAGCTCCTACGAGCAGTACTTC
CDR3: CASSGSAESSYEQYF

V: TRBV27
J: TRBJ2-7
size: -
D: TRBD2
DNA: TGTGCCAGCAGTTTGTCGCGGGGGGCCCCTCACGAGCAGTACTTC
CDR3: CASSLSRGAPHEQYF

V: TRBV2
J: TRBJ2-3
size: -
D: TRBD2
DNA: TGTGCCAGCAGTGAGACCGGGACTAGCGGGAGACATACGCAGTATTTT
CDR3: CASSETGTSGRHTQYF

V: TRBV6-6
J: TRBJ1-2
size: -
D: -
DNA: TGTGCCAGCTCATCAACCGGGACTGACGACTATGGCTACACCTTC
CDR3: CASSSTGTDDYGYTF

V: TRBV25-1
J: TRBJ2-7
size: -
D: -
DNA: TGTGCCAGCAGTGAATCGATGGGACCCTACTCCTACGAGCAGTACTTC
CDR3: CASSESMGPYSYEQYF

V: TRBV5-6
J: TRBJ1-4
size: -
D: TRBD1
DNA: TGTGCCAGGACTGGGTTTCGGGACAGCAATGAAAAACTGTTTTTT
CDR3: CARTGFRDSNEKLFF

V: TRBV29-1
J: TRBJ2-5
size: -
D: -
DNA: TGCAGCGTTGGCCGAGGGACGGGGAGAGGGGAGACCCAGTACTTC
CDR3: CSVGRGTGRGETQYF

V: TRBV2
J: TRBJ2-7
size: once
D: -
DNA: TGTGCCAGCAGATTCCCCGGGACGGACATGGGTTCAGCCGAGCAGTACTTC
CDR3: CASRFPGTDMGSAEQYF

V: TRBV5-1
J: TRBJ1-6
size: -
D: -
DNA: TGCGCCAGCAGCTTGGACAAACCCACACCCCTCCACTTT
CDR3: CASSLDKPTPLHF